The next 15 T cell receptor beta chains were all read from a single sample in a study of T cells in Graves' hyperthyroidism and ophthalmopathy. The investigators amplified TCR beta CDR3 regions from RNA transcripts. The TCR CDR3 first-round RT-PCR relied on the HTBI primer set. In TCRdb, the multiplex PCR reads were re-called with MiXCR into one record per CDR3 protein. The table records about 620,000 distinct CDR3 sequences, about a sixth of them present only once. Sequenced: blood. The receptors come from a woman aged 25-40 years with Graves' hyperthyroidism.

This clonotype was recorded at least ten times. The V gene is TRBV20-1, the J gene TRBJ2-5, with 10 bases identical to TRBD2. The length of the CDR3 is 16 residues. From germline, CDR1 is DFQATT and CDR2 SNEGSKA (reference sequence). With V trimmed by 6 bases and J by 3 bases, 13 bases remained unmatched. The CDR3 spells CSATQAGGPAEETQYF. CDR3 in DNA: TGCAGTGCAACCCAAGCGGGAGGGCCGGCCGAAGAGACCCAGTACTTC.

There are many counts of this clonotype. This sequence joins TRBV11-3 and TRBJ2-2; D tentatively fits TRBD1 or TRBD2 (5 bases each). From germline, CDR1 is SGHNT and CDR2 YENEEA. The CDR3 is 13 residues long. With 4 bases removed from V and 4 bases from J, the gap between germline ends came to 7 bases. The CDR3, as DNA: TGTGCCAGCAGCTACGGGACCACCGGGGAGCTGTTTTTT. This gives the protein CASSYGTTGELFF.

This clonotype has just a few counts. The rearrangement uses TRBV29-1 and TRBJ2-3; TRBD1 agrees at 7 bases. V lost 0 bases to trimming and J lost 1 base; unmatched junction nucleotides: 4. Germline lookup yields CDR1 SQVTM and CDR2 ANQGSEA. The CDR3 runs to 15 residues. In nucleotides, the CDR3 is TGCAGCGTTGAAGATCTCACAGGGGGCACAGATACGCAGTATTTT. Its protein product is CSVEDLTGGTDTQYF.

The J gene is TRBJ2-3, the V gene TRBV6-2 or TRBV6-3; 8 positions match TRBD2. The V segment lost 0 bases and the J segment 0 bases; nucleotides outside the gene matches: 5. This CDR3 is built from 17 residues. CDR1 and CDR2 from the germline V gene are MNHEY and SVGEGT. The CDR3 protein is CASSYSKSGRSTDTQYF. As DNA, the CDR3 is TGTGCCAGCAGTTACTCGAAGAGCGGGAGAAGCACAGATACGCAGTATTTT.

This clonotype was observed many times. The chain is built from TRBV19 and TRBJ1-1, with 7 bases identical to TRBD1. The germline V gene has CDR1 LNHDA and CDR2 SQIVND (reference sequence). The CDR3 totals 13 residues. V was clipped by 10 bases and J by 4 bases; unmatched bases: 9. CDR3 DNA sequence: TGTGCCATCGCAGGGGGAGTTTTCACTGAAGCTTTCTTT. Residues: CAIAGGVFTEAFF.

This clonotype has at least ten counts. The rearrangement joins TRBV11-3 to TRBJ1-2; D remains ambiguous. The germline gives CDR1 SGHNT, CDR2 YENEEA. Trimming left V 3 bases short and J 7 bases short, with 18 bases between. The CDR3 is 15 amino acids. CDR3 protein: CASSLRSAGRRGYTF. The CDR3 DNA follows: TGTGCCAGCAGCTTGCGTTCCGCGGGCCGGCGTGGCTACACCTTC.

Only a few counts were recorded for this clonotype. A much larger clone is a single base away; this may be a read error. CDR3 sequence: CASSPPPTSAVETQYF. The CDR3 DNA reads TGTGCCAGCAGCCCGCCCCCTACTAGTGCGGTAGAGACCCAGTACTTC. The rearrangement links TRBV11-2 to TRBJ2-5, with D maybe TRBD2 (5 bases). Per the germline V gene, CDR1 is SGHAT and CDR2 is FQNNGV. There are 16 residues in the CDR3. With 5 bases removed from V and 4 bases from J, the gap between germline ends came to 20 bases. Together with reference TRBV11-2 and TRBJ2-5, the CDR3 gives the full variable domain: EAGVAQSPRYKIIEKRQSVAFWCNPISGHATLYWYQQILGQGPKLLIQFQNNGVVDDSQLPKDRFSAERLKGVDSTLKIQPAKLEDSAVYLCASSPPPTSAVETQYFGPGTRLLVL.

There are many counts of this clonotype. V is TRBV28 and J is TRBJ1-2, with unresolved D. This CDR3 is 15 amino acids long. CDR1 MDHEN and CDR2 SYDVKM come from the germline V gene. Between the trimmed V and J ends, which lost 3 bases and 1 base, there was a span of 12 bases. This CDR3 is CASSLAGRSNYGYTF. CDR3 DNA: TGTGCCAGCAGTTTGGCGGGCAGAAGTAACTATGGCTACACCTTC.

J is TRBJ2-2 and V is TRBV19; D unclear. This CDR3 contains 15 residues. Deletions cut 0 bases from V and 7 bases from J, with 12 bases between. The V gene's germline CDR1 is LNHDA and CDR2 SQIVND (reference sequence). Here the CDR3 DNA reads TGTGCCAGTAGTATAGAGGCGCCCCCGGGCGGGGAGCTGTTTTTT. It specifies CASSIEAPPGGELFF. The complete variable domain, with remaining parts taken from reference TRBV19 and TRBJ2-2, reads DGGITQSPKYLFRKEGQNVTLSCEQNLNHDAMYWYRQDPGQGLRLIYYSQIVNDFQKGDIAEGYSVSREKKESFPLTVTSAQKNPTAFYLCASSIEAPPGGELFFGEGSRLTVL.

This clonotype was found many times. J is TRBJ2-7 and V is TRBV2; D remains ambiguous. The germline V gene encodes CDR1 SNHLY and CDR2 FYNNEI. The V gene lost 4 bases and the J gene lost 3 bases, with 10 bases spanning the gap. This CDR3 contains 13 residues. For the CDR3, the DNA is TGTGCCAGCAGTGGTTCCTCCCTCTACGAGCAGTACTTC. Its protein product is CASSGSSLYEQYF.

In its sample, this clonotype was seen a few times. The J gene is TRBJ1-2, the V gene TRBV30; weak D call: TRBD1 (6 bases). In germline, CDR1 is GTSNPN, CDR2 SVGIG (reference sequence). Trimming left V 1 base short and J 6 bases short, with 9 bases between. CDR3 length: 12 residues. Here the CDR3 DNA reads TGTGCCTGGAGTGGGGGGGGCAATGGCTACACCTTC. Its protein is CAWSGGGNGYTF.

For the CDR3, the DNA is TGCGCCAGCAGCCAAGACCAGCTAGCCGCCTCCTACGAGCAGTACTTC. Encoded protein: CASSQDQLAASYEQYF. This sequence joins TRBV4-1 and TRBJ2-7; tentatively, D is TRBD2 (5 bases). The germline V and J ends were trimmed by 0 bases and 0 bases, with 12 bases remaining between them. CDR1 and CDR2 (germline): MGHRA, YSYEKL. The CDR3 spans 16 residues.

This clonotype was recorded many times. The CDR3 region is CASSFAGVNEQYF. CDR3 nucleotides: TGTGCCAGCAGCTTCGCGGGAGTTAACGAGCAGTACTTC. V usage is TRBV11-3 and J usage is TRBJ2-7; 7 nucleotides agree with TRBD2. The CDR3 is made up of 13 amino acids. Germline V lookup: CDR1 SGHNT, CDR2 YENEEA. The ends lost 3 bases at V and 5 bases at J; junction bases unmatched: 4.

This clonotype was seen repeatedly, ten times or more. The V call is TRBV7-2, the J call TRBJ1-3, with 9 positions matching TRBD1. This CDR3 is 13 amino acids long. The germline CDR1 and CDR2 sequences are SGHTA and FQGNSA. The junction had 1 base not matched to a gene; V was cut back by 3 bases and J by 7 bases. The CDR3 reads CASSLGTGNTIYF. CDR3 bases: TGTGCCAGCAGCTTGGGGACAGGGAACACCATATATTTT.

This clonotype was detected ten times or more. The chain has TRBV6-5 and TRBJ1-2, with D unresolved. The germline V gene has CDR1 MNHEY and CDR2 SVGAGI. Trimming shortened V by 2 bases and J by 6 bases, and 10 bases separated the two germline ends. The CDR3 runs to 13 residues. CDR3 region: CASSYEGFDGYTF. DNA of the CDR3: TGTGCCAGCAGTTACGAGGGTTTTGATGGCTACACCTTC.